The table lists the clone carrying this T cell receptor beta chain with many counts. Its antigen remains unknown. The data originate from a study of neurological immune-mediated disorders. Study details: 31 of 34 multiple sclerosis patients had relapsing-remitting disease; 3 had secondary progressive. Points from the study as a whole: The study found no CDR3 amino acid sequences shared by expanded clones across subjects, suggesting private repertoires in all groups. The greatest degree of TCR clonal expansion was observed in HTLV-1-associated myelopathy, with the lowest in multiple sclerosis, below that of healthy controls.

Specified time point: longitudinal time-point 3. Germline-derived CDR1 and CDR2 are MGHRA and YSYEKL. The CDR3 loop spans 15 amino acids. V lost 0 bases to trimming and J lost 9 bases, with 15 bases between them. The cDNA was synthesized by 5'RACE incorporating 10-nucleotide random UMIs. TCRdb reprocessed the 5' RACE reads via MiXCR and lists one record per CDR3 protein. The data contain about 80,000 distinct CDR3 sequences, around 4.7% of them singletons. The J gene is TRBJ2-1, the V gene TRBV4-1, with D hard to call. This TCR came from a woman aged 55 to 70 with multiple sclerosis. Sequencing was done on a sample of PBMCs. The CDR3 nucleotides read TGCGCCAGCAGCCAAGACAGCCCTGGTCGGAGTGAGCAGTTCTTC. Protein: CASSQDSPGRSEQFF.